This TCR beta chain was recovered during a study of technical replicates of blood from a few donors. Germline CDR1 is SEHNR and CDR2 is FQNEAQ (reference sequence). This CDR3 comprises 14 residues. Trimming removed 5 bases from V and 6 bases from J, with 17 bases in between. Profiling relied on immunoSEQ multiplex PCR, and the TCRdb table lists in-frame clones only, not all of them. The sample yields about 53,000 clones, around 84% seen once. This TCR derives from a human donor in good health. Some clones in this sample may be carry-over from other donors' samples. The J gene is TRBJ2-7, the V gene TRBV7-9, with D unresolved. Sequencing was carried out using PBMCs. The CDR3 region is CASSPESVSTEQYF. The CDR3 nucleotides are TGTGCCAGCAGCCCTGAGTCGGTCTCCACCGAGCAGTACTTC.